What follows are 18 T cell receptor beta chains derived from one specimen sequenced in a study of cytomegalovirus exposure and HLA in healthy donors. The study ran its PCR with 60 Vbeta and 13 Jbeta primers. Sequencing was performed with immunoSEQ multiplex PCR; in TCRdb, only in-frame clones are kept and a portion is missing. The data hold 140,000 to 150,000 clones, with about three quarters observed a single time. Sample: PBMCs. The receptors originated from a man aged 35 to 55 in good health and CMV-seropositive.

The chain recombines TRBV19 with TRBJ2-1, with 12 bases aligning to TRBD2. The CDR3 totals 18 residues. Trimming cost V 2 bases and J 6 bases; bases outside gene matches: 11. The germline CDR1 and CDR2 sequences are LNHDA and SQIVND (reference sequence). CDR3 sequence: CASSIRRLAGVVRNEQFF. The CDR3 nucleotides read TGTGCCAGTAGTATACGCCGACTAGCGGGAGTTGTCCGCAATGAGCAGTTCTTC.

This clone showed up just a few times. Here the CDR3 reads CAISEDSNTGELFF. The CDR3 DNA reads as TGTGCCATCAGTGAGGACTCGAACACCGGGGAGCTGTTTTTT. The rearrangement joins TRBV10-3 to TRBJ2-2; unclear D gene. CDR1 is ENHRY, CDR2 SYGVKD, per germline. This CDR3 has 14 amino acids. V lost 2 bases and J 0 bases, leaving 4 bases between the germline ends.

This chain links TRBV5-4 with TRBJ1-1, with D possibly matching TRBD1 (5 bases). The CDR3 consists of 13 residues. Germline V lookup: CDR1 SGHNT, CDR2 YYREEE (reference sequence). V was cut by 4 bases and J by 1 base, with 8 bases left in between. The CDR3 loop reads CASSPTGNTEAFF. DNA for the CDR3: TGTGCCAGCAGCCCCACAGGGAACACTGAAGCTTTCTTT.

The CDR3 here is CASSQTSPLAGELFF. The CDR3 DNA reads TGTGCCAGCAGCCAGACTAGCCCTTTGGCCGGGGAGCTGTTTTTT. The V and J genes are TRBV6-1 and TRBJ2-2, with 7 bases lining up with TRBD2. Germline-derived CDR1 and CDR2 are MNHNS and SASEGT. V shed 6 bases, J shed 6 bases, and the junction held 10 bases outside the gene matches. The length of the CDR3 is 15 residues.

V is TRBV11-2 and J is TRBJ2-3; 8 bases fit TRBD2. The V gene's germline CDR1 is SGHAT and CDR2 FQNNGV. The CDR3 extends over 16 amino acids. Unmatched junction bases numbered 9, after V lost 5 bases and J lost 2 bases. The CDR3 bases are TGTGCCAGCAGCCAACTAGCGGCTTTACACACAGATACGCAGTATTTT. Protein: CASSQLAALHTDTQYF.

In this sample, this clone turned up once. The CDR3: CASSAEGTSGSETQYF. The CDR3 DNA follows: TGTGCCAGCAGCGCGGAAGGGACTAGCGGGAGTGAGACCCAGTACTTC. This chain connects TRBV9 to TRBJ2-5, with 14 nucleotides matching TRBD2. The CDR3 consists of 16 residues. The V gene end was trimmed by 3 bases and the J gene end by 5 bases; junction bases not matched to a gene: 6. CDR1 and CDR2 (germline): SGDLS, YYNGEE.

This chain uses TRBV6-5 with TRBJ1-2; TRBD1 might be the D (6 bases). Germline CDR1 reads MNHEY; CDR2 reads SVGAGI. V was cut by 5 bases and J by 4 bases, with 11 bases left in between. This CDR3 is built from 13 residues. This chain's CDR3 is CASSRTASYGYTF. CDR3 bases: TGTGCCAGCAGTCGGACAGCATCCTATGGCTACACCTTC.

The chain links TRBV21-1 to TRBJ2-5; TRBD2, as called in the table, went unchecked against the DNA. TRBV21-1 is assigned pseudogene status. CDR3 length: 16 residues. CDR3 nucleotides: TGTGCCAGCAGCATCCTAGCGGGAGCCGAGGATGAGACCCAGTACTTC. It codes for CASSILAGAEDETQYF.

Details on this clone: At one end the junction does not follow the germline gene, possibly because of a read error. The chain uses TRBV2 and TRBJ1-1; 7 positions agree with TRBD1. Per germline, CDR1 SNHLY and CDR2 FYNNEI. The CDR3 is 14 residues long. The CDR3 region is CSTPGQDLNTEAFF. In DNA form, the CDR3 reads TGCTCTACTCCTGGACAGGACTTGAACACTGAAGCTTTCTTT.

CDR3 nucleotides: TGTGCCAGTAGTATGCCCCAGGGGGCACGGAATGAAAAACTGTTTTTT. Residues: CASSMPQGARNEKLFF. The chain combines TRBV19 with TRBJ1-4; 8 bases map to TRBD1. Germline trimming cut 3 bases from V and 5 bases from J; bases unmatched to any gene: 8. CDR1 is LNHDA, CDR2 SQIVND, per germline (reference sequence). This CDR3 is 16 amino acids long. Looking up the rest from reference TRBV19 and TRBJ1-4 gives the full variable domain: DGGITQSPKYLFRKEGQNVTLSCEQNLNHDAMYWYRQDPGQGLRLIYYSQIVNDFQKGDIAEGYSVSREKKESFPLTVTSAQKNPTAFYLCASSMPQGARNEKLFFGSGTQLSVL.

The chain is built from TRBV27 and TRBJ2-7, with TRBD2 matching over 7 bases. There are 16 residues in the CDR3. V dropped 1 base and J dropped 0; count of bases not matched to a gene: 6. Germline CDR1 reads MNHEY; CDR2 reads SMNVEV (reference sequence). CDR3 in amino acids: CASSLFWGGSSYEQYF. The CDR3 bases are TGTGCCAGCAGTTTATTCTGGGGCGGGAGCTCCTACGAGCAGTACTTC.

The CDR3 sequence: CASSRLAGGADTQYF. The CDR3 DNA reads as TGTGCCAGCTCAAGACTAGCGGGAGGTGCAGATACGCAGTATTTT. The chain couples TRBV18 to TRBJ2-3, with TRBD2 identical over 13 bases. Germline-derived CDR1 and CDR2 are KGHSH and LQKENI. After removal of 5 bases from V and 4 bases from J, the junction contained 3 bases not matched to a gene. The CDR3 loop spans 15 amino acids. The full variable domain, its missing parts supplied by reference TRBV18 and TRBJ2-3, is NAGVMQNPRHLVRRRGQEARLRCSPMKGHSHVYWYRQLPEEGLKFMVYLQKENIIDESGMPKERFSAEFPKEGPSILRIQQVVRGDSAAYFCASSRLAGGADTQYFGPGTRLTVL.

V is TRBV29-1 and J is TRBJ1-1; D ambiguous. Trimming pared 6 bases from V and 8 bases from J, leaving 13 bases between. CDR1 is SQVTM and CDR2 is ANQGSEA in the germline V gene. This CDR3 has 11 residues. The CDR3 region is CSVSFRLEAFF. CDR3 nucleotides: TGCAGCGTGAGCTTTCGGTTGGAAGCTTTCTTT.

The chain links TRBV6-1 to TRBJ1-2; D is uncertain. With 6 bases removed from V and 3 bases from J, the gap between germline ends came to 35 bases. In germline, CDR1 is MNHNS, CDR2 SASEGT. CDR3 length: 21 residues. CDR3 amino acids: CASSELLDELLLGRRDYGYTF. In DNA form, the CDR3 reads TGTGCCAGCAGCGAACTTCTGGACGAACTTCTCTTAGGCCGGCGGGACTATGGCTACACCTTC.

The rearrangement links TRBV7-6 to TRBJ1-1, with 12 bases fitting TRBD1. The CDR3 loop spans 13 amino acids. CDR1 is SGHVS and CDR2 is FNYEAQ in the germline V gene. J lost 8 bases, V lost 6 bases, and 4 bases had no gene match. This chain's CDR3 is CASRSGTGGEAFF. The CDR3 bases are TGTGCCAGCAGATCCGGGACAGGGGGCGAAGCTTTCTTT.

The chain has TRBV19 and TRBJ1-2, with 10 bases identical to TRBD1. The CDR3 sequence is 14 residues long. The V and J ends lost 5 bases and 3 bases, in that order; junction bases with no gene match: 3. CDR1 is LNHDA and CDR2 is SQIVND in the germline V gene (reference sequence). This CDR3 is CASSPGQGYYGYTF. The CDR3 nucleotides are TGTGCCAGTAGTCCGGGACAGGGGTACTATGGCTACACCTTC.

V usage is TRBV5-4 and J usage is TRBJ2-7; D uncertain. Germline assignment: CDR1 SGHNT and CDR2 YYREEE (reference sequence). V lost 3 bases and J lost 1, with 11 bases in between. CDR3 size: 14 residues. CDR3 amino acids: CASSSDPGSYEQYF. In nucleotides, the CDR3 is TGTGCCAGCAGCTCCGACCCGGGTTCCTACGAGCAGTACTTC.

The gene calls are TRBV9 and TRBJ2-7; 9 bases fit TRBD1. CDR1 and CDR2 (germline): SGDLS, YYNGEE. V shed 3 bases, J shed 2 bases, and the junction held 6 bases outside the gene matches. This CDR3 has 15 residues. Here the CDR3 reads CASSAGQGRAYEQYF. The CDR3 region has the DNA TGTGCCAGCAGCGCGGGACAGGGTAGGGCCTACGAGCAGTACTTC.